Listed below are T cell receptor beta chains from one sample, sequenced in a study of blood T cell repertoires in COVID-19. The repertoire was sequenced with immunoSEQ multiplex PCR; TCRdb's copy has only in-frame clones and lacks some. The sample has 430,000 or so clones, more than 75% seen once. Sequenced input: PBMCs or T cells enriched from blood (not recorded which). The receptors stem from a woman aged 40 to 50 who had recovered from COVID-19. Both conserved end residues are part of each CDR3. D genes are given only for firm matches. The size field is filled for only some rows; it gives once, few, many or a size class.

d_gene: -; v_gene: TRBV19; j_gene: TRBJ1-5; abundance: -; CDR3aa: CASSTGGRGNQPQHF; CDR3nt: TGTGCCAGTAGTACCGGGGGTCGGGGCAATCAGCCCCAGCATTTT
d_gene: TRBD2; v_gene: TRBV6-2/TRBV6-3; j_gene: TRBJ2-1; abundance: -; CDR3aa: CASSYRAAGAVEQFF; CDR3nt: TGTGCCAGCAGTTATCGGGCGGCGGGAGCTGTTGAGCAGTTCTTC
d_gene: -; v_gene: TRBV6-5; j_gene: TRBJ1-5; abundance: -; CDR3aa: CASSYSPGYNQPQHF; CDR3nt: TGTGCCAGCAGTTATTCCCCAGGGTACAATCAGCCCCAGCATTTT
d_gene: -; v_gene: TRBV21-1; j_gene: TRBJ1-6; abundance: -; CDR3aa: CASSRDSPRLNSPLHF; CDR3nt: TGTGCCAGCAGCAGGGACTCCCCCAGACTTAATTCACCCCTCCACTTT
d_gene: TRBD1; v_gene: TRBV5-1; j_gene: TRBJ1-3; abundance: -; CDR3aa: CASSDPQGAGNTIYF; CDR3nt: TGCGCCAGCAGCGATCCCCAGGGGGCTGGAAACACCATATATTTT
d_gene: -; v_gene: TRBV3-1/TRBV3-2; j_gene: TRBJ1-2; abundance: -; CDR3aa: CASSQGGGYTF; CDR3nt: TGTGCCAGCAGCCAAGGCGGAGGCTACACCTTC
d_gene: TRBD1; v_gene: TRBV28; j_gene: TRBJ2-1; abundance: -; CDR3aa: CASSFQGAVDEQFF; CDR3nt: TGTGCCAGCAGTTTCCAGGGGGCTGTGGATGAGCAGTTCTTC
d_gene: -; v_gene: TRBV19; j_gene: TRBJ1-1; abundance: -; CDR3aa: CASSPGLGEAFF; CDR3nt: TGTGCCAGTAGTCCAGGACTCGGCGAAGCTTTCTTT
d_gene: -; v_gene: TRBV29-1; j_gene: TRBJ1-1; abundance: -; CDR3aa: CTHGENTEAFF; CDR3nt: TGTACCCACGGGGAGAACACTGAAGCTTTCTTT
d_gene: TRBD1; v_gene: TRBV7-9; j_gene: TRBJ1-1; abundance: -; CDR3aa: CASSYGTAPGNTEAFF; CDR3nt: TGTGCCAGCAGCTACGGGACAGCGCCCGGAAACACTGAAGCTTTCTTT
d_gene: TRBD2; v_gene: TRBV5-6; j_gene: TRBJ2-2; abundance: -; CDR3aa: CASSFGLAGGTGELFF; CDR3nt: TGTGCCAGCAGCTTCGGACTAGCGGGAGGAACCGGGGAGCTGTTTTTT
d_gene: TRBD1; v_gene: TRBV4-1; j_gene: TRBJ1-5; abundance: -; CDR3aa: CASSQGTGHQPQHF; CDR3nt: TGCGCCAGCAGCCAAGGGACAGGGCATCAGCCCCAGCATTTT
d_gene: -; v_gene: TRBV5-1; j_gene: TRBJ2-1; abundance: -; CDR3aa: CASSLVSGQYNEQFF; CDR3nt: TGCGCCAGCAGCTTGGTCAGCGGACAGTACAATGAGCAGTTCTTC
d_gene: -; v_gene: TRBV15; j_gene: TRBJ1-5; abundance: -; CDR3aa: CATSYSNQPQHF; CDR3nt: TGTGCCACCAGCTATAGCAATCAGCCCCAGCATTTT
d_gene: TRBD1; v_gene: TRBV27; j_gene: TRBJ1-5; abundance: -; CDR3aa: CASGQGGSYSNQPQHF; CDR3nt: TGTGCCAGCGGACAGGGGGGGAGTTATAGCAATCAGCCCCAGCATTTT
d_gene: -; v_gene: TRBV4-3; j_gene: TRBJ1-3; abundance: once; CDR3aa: CASSQERGVINTIYF; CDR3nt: TGCGCCAGCAGCCAAGAACGGGGGGTTATCAACACCATATATTTT
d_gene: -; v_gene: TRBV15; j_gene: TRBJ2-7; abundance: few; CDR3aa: CATSKGVSGTYEQYF; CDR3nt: TGTGCCACCAGCAAGGGGGTTTCGGGCACCTACGAGCAGTACTTC
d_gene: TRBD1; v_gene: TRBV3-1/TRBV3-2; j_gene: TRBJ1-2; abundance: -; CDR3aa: CASSPRQGSVHGYTF; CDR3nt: TGTGCCAGCAGCCCCCGACAGGGGTCTGTCCATGGCTACACCTTC
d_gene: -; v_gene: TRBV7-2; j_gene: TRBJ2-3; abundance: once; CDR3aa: CASSPLGDTQYF; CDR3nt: TGTGCCAGCAGCCCACTCGGGGATACGCAGTATTTT
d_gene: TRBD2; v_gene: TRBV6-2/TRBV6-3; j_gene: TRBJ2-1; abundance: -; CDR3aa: CASSYVGVAGFDEQFF; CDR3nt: TGTGCCAGCAGTTACGTCGGGGTAGCGGGTTTCGATGAGCAGTTCTTC
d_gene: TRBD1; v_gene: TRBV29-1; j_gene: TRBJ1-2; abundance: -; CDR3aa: CSVGAKSRDRGNYGYTF; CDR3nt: TGCAGCGTTGGCGCGAAATCCCGGGACAGGGGGAACTATGGCTACACCTTC
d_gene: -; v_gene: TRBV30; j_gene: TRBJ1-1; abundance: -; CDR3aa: CAWTRLGQGFTEAFF; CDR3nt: TGTGCCTGGACCCGACTGGGGCAGGGTTTCACTGAAGCTTTCTTT
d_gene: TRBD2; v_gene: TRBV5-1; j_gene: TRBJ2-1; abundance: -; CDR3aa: CASSDRTSGNYNEQFF; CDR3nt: TGCGCCAGCAGCGACAGGACTAGCGGGAACTACAATGAGCAGTTCTTC
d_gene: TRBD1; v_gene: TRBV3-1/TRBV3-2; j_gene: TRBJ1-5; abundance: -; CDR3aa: CASSRDRDQPQHF; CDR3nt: TGTGCCAGCAGCCGGGACAGAGATCAGCCCCAGCATTTT
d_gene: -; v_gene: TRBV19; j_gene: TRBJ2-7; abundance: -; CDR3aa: CASSPLPGRTDEQYF; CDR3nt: TGTGCCAGTAGTCCCCTCCCGGGGAGAACGGACGAGCAGTACTTC
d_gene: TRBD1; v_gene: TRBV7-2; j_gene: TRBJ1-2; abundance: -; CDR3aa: CASSLCPGTGTYTF; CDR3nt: TGTGCCAGCAGCCTCTGTCCCGGGACAGGGACCTACACCTTC
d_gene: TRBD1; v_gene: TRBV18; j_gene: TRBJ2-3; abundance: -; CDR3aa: CASYMGQYTDTQYF; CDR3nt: TGTGCCAGTTACATGGGACAGTACACAGATACGCAGTATTTT
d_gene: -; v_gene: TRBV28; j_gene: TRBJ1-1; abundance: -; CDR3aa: CASTTLGMILQGGIRNTEAFF; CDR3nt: TGTGCCAGCACCACCCTTGGGATGATACTACAGGGTGGCATCCGGAACACTGAAGCTTTCTTT
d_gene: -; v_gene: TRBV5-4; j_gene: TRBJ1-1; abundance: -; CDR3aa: CASSPTGVNEAFF; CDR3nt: TGTGCCAGCAGCCCCACCGGGGTCAATGAAGCTTTCTTT
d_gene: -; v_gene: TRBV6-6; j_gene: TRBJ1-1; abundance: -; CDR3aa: CASTTGGGRSDTEAFF; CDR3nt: TGTGCCAGCACCACCGGTGGAGGGCGTTCGGACACTGAAGCTTTCTTT
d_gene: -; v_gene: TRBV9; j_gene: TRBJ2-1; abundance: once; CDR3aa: CASSERASFPYNEQFF; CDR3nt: TGTGCCAGCAGCGAGAGGGCTAGTTTCCCCTACAATGAGCAGTTCTTC
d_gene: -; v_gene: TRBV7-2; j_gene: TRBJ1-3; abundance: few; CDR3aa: CASSFRTGRNTIYF; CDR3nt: TGTGCCAGCAGCTTCCGAACGGGGAGGAACACCATATATTTT
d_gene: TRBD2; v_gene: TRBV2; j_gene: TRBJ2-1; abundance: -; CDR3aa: CASSAYGGGSYNEQFF; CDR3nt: TGTGCCAGCAGCGCCTATGGGGGGGGTTCCTACAATGAGCAGTTCTTC
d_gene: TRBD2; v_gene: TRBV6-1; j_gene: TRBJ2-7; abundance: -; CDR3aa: CASSEARDYLYEQYF; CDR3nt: TGTGCCAGCAGTGAAGCCCGGGACTACCTCTACGAGCAGTACTTC
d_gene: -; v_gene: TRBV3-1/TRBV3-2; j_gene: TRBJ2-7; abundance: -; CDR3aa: CASRSWRDPGEQYF; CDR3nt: TGTGCCAGCCGGTCGTGGCGGGATCCGGGGGAGCAGTACTTC
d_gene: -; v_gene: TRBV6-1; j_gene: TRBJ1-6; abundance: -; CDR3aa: CASSEVLMGRGSPLHF; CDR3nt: TGTGCCAGCAGTGAAGTCTTGATGGGCAGGGGTTCACCCCTCCACTTT
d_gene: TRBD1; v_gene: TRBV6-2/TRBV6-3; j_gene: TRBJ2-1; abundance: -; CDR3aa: CASSPDRVEQFF; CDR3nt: TGTGCCAGCAGTCCCGACAGGGTCGAGCAGTTCTTC
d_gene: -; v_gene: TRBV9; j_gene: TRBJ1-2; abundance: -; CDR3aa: CASSEGGGAASYGYTF; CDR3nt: TGTGCCAGCAGCGAAGGGGGGGGTGCAGCGAGCTATGGCTACACCTTC
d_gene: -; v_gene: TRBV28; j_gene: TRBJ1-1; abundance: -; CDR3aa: CASSPPPRQEAFF; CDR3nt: TGTGCCAGCAGTCCCCCTCCTAGACAGGAAGCTTTCTTT
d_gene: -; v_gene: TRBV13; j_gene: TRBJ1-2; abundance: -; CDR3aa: CASSLVGTDYGYTF; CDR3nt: TGTGCCAGCAGCTTAGTAGGGACTGACTATGGCTACACCTTC
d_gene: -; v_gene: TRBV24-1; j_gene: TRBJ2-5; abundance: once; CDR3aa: CATSDLAGVETQYF; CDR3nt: TGTGCCACCAGTGATTTGGCAGGGGTAGAGACCCAGTACTTC
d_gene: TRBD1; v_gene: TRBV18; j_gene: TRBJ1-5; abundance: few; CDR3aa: CASSPRIEKQGAYQPQHF; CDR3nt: TGTGCCAGCTCACCGCGAATTGAAAAACAGGGGGCTTATCAGCCCCAGCATTTT
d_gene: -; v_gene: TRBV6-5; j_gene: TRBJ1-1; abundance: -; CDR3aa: CASNGPGHLNTEAFF; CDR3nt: TGTGCCAGCAACGGACCGGGACATTTGAACACTGAAGCTTTCTTT
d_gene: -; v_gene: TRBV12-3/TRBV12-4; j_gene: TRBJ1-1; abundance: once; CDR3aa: CASSKTGRAEAFF; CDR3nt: TGTGCCAGCAGTAAAACAGGACGCGCTGAAGCTTTCTTT
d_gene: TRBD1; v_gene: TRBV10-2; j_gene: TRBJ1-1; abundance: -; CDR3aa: CASGQGVKDTEAFF; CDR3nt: TGCGCCAGCGGTCAGGGGGTGAAGGACACTGAAGCTTTCTTT
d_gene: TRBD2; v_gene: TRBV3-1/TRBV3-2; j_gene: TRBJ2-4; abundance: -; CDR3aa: CASSQGSGEIKNIQYF; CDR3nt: TGTGCCAGCAGCCAAGGTAGCGGGGAGATCAAAAACATTCAGTACTTC
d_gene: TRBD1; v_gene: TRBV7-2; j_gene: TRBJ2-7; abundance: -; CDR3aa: CASSLAPGQGIEQYF; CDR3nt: TGTGCCAGCAGCTTAGCCCCGGGACAGGGTATTGAGCAGTACTTC
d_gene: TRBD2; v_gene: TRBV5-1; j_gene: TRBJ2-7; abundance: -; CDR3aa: CASSLTSGSYEQYF; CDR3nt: TGCGCCAGCAGCTTGACCAGCGGGAGCTACGAGCAGTACTTC
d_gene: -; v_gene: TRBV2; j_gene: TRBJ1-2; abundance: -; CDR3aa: CASSLAAGYTF; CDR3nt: TGTGCCAGCAGTTTAGCTGCTGGCTACACCTTC
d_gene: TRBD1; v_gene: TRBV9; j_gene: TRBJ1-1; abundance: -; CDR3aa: CASSPRDRGHLNTEAFF; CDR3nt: TGTGCCAGCAGCCCAAGGGACAGGGGGCACTTGAACACTGAAGCTTTCTTT
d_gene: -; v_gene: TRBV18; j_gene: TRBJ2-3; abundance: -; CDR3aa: CASSRTGLSTDTQYF; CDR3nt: TGTGCCAGCTCCCGGACCGGACTGAGCACAGATACGCAGTATTTT
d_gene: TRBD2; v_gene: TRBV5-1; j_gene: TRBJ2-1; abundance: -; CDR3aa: CASSLSLAGEDYNEQFF; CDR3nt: TGCGCCAGCAGCTTGAGTCTCGCGGGAGAGGACTACAATGAGCAGTTCTTC
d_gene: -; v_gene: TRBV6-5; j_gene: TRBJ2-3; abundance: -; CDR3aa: CASSYSAGSTDTQYF; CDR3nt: TGTGCCAGCAGTTACTCCGCGGGAAGCACAGATACGCAGTATTTT
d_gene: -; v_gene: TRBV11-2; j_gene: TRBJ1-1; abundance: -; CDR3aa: CASSLWEGATDTEAFF; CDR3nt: TGTGCCAGCAGCTTATGGGAAGGGGCGACGGACACTGAAGCTTTCTTT